This T cell receptor beta chain was sequenced in a study of blood T cells in healthy people across ages. The ends were cut back, 10 bases at V and 3 bases at J, with 15 bases in the middle. There are 13 residues in the CDR3. CDR1 is SNHLY and CDR2 is FYNNEI in the germline V gene. This clonotype turned up a few times. For the second PCR, which ran for roughly 7 to 11 cycles, a sample-barcoded 5' primer and a J-beta primer mix were used. TCRdb recomputed calls from the 5' RACE reads with MiXCR, one row per CDR3 protein. The sample contains some 880,000 distinct CDR3 sequences, under 40% of which appear only once.

Sequenced sample: blood. The genes are TRBV2 and TRBJ1-1; no clear D gene. The TCR was taken from a man between 18 and 29 years old in good health. The CDR3 region is CATSGRRDTEAFF. The CDR3 nucleotides read TGTGCCACCTCCGGTAGGAGGGACACTGAAGCTTTCTTT. The variable domain in full, with the rest retrieved from reference TRBV2 and TRBJ1-1, is EPEVTQTPSHQVTQMGQEVILRCVPISNHLYFYWYRQILGQKVEFLVSFYNNEISEKSEIFDDQFSVERPDGSNFTLKIRSTKLEDSAMYFCATSGRRDTEAFFGQGTRLTVV.